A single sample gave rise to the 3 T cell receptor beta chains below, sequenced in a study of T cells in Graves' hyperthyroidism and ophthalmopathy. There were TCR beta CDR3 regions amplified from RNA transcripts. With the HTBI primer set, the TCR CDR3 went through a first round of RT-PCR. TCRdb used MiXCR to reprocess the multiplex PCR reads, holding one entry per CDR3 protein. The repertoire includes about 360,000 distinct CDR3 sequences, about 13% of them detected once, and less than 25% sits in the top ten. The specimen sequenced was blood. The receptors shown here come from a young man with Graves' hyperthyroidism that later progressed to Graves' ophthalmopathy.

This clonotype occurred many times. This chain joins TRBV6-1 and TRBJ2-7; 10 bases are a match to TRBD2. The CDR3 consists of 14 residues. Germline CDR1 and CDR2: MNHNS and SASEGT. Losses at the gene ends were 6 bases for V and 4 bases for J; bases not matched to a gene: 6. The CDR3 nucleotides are TGTGCCAGCAGCGCACTAGCGGGGCCTTACGAGCAGTACTTC. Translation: CASSALAGPYEQYF.

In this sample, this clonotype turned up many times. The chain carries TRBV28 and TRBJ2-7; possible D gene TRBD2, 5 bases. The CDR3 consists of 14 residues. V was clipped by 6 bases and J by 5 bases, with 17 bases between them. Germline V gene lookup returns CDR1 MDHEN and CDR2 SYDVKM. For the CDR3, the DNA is TGTGCCAGCAGCCCATCTATTAGGAGGCACGAGCAGTACTTC. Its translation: CASSPSIRRHEQYF.

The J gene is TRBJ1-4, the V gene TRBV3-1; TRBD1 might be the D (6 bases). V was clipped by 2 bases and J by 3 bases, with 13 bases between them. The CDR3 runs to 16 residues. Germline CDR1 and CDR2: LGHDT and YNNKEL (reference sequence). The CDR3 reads CASSQSLDRSNEKLFF. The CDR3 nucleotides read TGTGCCAGCAGCCAATCTCTGGACAGATCTAATGAAAAACTGTTTTTT.